A selection of T cell receptor beta chains follows, all from one sample in a study of blood T cell repertoires in COVID-19. Clones were sequenced by immunoSEQ multiplex PCR, and TCRdb holds only the in-frame ones, with some missing. In the table there are some 70,000 clones, 91% of which are singletons. The sequencing sample was made of peripheral blood. The receptors were sampled from a human donor in a cohort sampled during active COVID-19. The CDR3 runs from the conserved cysteine through the conserved F or W. The D gene is left open where the match is weak. Rows may omit the clone size; those that give it use once, few, many or a size class.

size: few; V: TRBV3-1/TRBV3-2; D: TRBD2; J: TRBJ2-5; DNA: TGTGCCAGCAGCCATGCGGGGGACTCCGAGACCCAGTACTTC; CDR3: CASSHAGDSETQYF
size: NA; V: TRBV2; D: NA; J: TRBJ1-5; DNA: TGTGCCAGCAGTGTTGGGGCTACTAATCAGCCCCAGCATTTT; CDR3: CASSVGATNQPQHF
size: NA; V: TRBV29-1; D: NA; J: TRBJ2-7; DNA: TGCAGCGGGGGTGAGGAGGGGATCCACGAGCAGTACTTC; CDR3: CSGGEEGIHEQYF
size: NA; V: TRBV3-1/TRBV3-2; D: NA; J: TRBJ2-5; DNA: TGTGCCAGCAGCCCATTCGAAACAGAGACCCAAGAGACCCAGTACTTC; CDR3: CASSPFETETQETQYF
size: NA; V: TRBV5-1; D: NA; J: TRBJ2-3; DNA: TGCGCCAGCAGCGCAGGGGTAGATACGCAGTATTTT; CDR3: CASSAGVDTQYF
size: NA; V: TRBV5-1; D: TRBD1; J: TRBJ2-7; DNA: TGCGCCAGCAGCATTGGACAGGCATACTACGAGCAGTACTTC; CDR3: CASSIGQAYYEQYF
size: NA; V: TRBV23-1; D: TRBD1; J: TRBJ1-6; DNA: TGCGCCAGCAGTCAATCCCCGGACAGGGGTCAAGGCTGCTATAATTCACCCCTCCACTTT; CDR3: CASSQSPDRGQGCYNSPLHF
size: once; V: TRBV12-3/TRBV12-4; D: NA; J: TRBJ2-2; DNA: TGTGCCAGCGGCGGGGAGAACACCGGGGAGCTGTTTTTT; CDR3: CASGGENTGELFF
size: NA; V: TRBV18; D: TRBD2; J: TRBJ2-3; DNA: TGTGCCAGCTCGCACGGAGGGGACTACCCCACAGATACGCAGTATTTT; CDR3: CASSHGGDYPTDTQYF
size: NA; V: TRBV28; D: TRBD1; J: TRBJ2-7; DNA: TGTGCCAGCAGTAAAGACAGGGGGGCTTTAGTCTCCTACGAGCAGTACTTC; CDR3: CASSKDRGALVSYEQYF
size: NA; V: TRBV6-2/TRBV6-3; D: NA; J: TRBJ2-1; DNA: TGTGCCAGCAGTGGGTTGTGGGGGGAATTCGCCAATGAGCAGTTCTTC; CDR3: CASSGLWGEFANEQFF
size: once; V: TRBV19; D: NA; J: TRBJ1-1; DNA: TGTGCCAGTAGTATTCAGGGGTCGGGGGGCACTGAAGCTTTCTTT; CDR3: CASSIQGSGGTEAFF
size: once; V: TRBV5-1; D: NA; J: TRBJ1-6; DNA: TGCGCCAGCAGCCCCGAGGGCCCCTCGGGGAATTCACCCCTCCACTTT; CDR3: CASSPEGPSGNSPLHF
size: NA; V: TRBV27; D: TRBD2; J: TRBJ2-2; DNA: TGTGCCAGCAGTCCTCGGACTAGCGGGAGGGGTCTTATTGTCGGGGAGCTGTTTTTT; CDR3: CASSPRTSGRGLIVGELFF
size: NA; V: TRBV2; D: NA; J: TRBJ1-6; DNA: TGTGCCAGCAGTGAAGCGCGAGGGGAGGTTGATTCACCCCTCCACTTT; CDR3: CASSEARGEVDSPLHF
size: NA; V: TRBV7-3; D: TRBD1; J: TRBJ1-3; DNA: TGTGCCAGCAGCCTCGACAGGGGGGGAAACACCATATATTTT; CDR3: CASSLDRGGNTIYF
size: NA; V: TRBV9; D: NA; J: TRBJ2-1; DNA: TGTGCCAGCAGCGTAGGGACTACGACTTTCGATGAGCAGTTCTTC; CDR3: CASSVGTTTFDEQFF
size: NA; V: TRBV5-1; D: NA; J: TRBJ1-4; DNA: TGCGCCAGCAGCCTAGACAGCGATGGTGAAAAACTGTTTTTT; CDR3: CASSLDSDGEKLFF
size: NA; V: TRBV5-5; D: TRBD1; J: TRBJ1-5; DNA: TGTGCCAGCAGCTTGGGAGGGCAGGGGGCTATTCAGCCCCAGCATTTT; CDR3: CASSLGGQGAIQPQHF
size: NA; V: TRBV7-3; D: NA; J: TRBJ2-1; DNA: TGTGCCAGCAGCCCCGCGGGCTACAATGAGCAGTTCTTC; CDR3: CASSPAGYNEQFF
size: NA; V: TRBV2; D: NA; J: TRBJ1-6; DNA: TGTGCCAGCAGGTGGCAGGACTATAATTCACCCCTCCACTTT; CDR3: CASRWQDYNSPLHF
size: NA; V: TRBV4-3; D: TRBD1; J: TRBJ2-7; DNA: TGCGCCAGCAGTCGATCACGGACAGGGGAGGCCTACGAGCAGTACTTC; CDR3: CASSRSRTGEAYEQYF
size: NA; V: TRBV19; D: NA; J: TRBJ1-1; DNA: TGTGCCAGTAGTATGGAGGGTTGGGACACTGAAGCTTTCTTT; CDR3: CASSMEGWDTEAFF
size: NA; V: TRBV6-5; D: NA; J: TRBJ2-2; DNA: TGTGCCAGCAGTTACTCATCTAGCGTTTACACCGGGGAGCTGTTTTTT; CDR3: CASSYSSSVYTGELFF
size: NA; V: TRBV3-1/TRBV3-2; D: NA; J: TRBJ2-3; DNA: TGTGCCAGCAGCCAGGAGGGACATACGCAGTATTTT; CDR3: CASSQEGHTQYF
size: NA; V: TRBV9; D: NA; J: TRBJ2-7; DNA: TGTGCCAGCAGCCTCGCCGGAGCCCACGAGCAGTACTTC; CDR3: CASSLAGAHEQYF
size: NA; V: TRBV19; D: NA; J: TRBJ2-2; DNA: TGTGCCACCTCCAAAGGCCAGGGTGTTACGGGCACCGGGGAGCTGTTTTTT; CDR3: CATSKGQGVTGTGELFF
size: NA; V: TRBV15; D: NA; J: TRBJ2-1; DNA: TGTGCCACCAGCAGATCCGGGATGGATGAGCAGTTCTTC; CDR3: CATSRSGMDEQFF
size: NA; V: TRBV7-8; D: TRBD1; J: TRBJ1-5; DNA: TGTGCCAGCAGCCCGTCAGGGGGTAATCAGCCCCAGCATTTT; CDR3: CASSPSGGNQPQHF
size: once; V: TRBV18; D: TRBD2; J: TRBJ2-7; DNA: TGTGCCAGCTCACCGGGGAGGGCGGGATACGAGCAGTACTTC; CDR3: CASSPGRAGYEQYF
size: once; V: TRBV15; D: NA; J: TRBJ1-4; DNA: TGTGCCACCAGCAGAGAAAGAGCAACTAATGAAAAACTGTTTTTT; CDR3: CATSRERATNEKLFF
size: NA; V: TRBV18; D: NA; J: TRBJ2-1; DNA: TGTGCCAACTCAGCAATGGGAGACGAGCAGTTCTTC; CDR3: CANSAMGDEQFF
size: NA; V: TRBV5-1; D: TRBD1; J: TRBJ1-1; DNA: TGCGCCAGCAGCGTGACAGGGAGCCCTGAAGCTTTCTTT; CDR3: CASSVTGSPEAFF
size: once; V: TRBV7-2; D: NA; J: TRBJ1-1; DNA: TGTGCCAGCAGCTTGCACGGGGGAATGAACACTGAAGCTTTCTTT; CDR3: CASSLHGGMNTEAFF
size: NA; V: TRBV20-1; D: NA; J: TRBJ2-1; DNA: TGCAGTGCTAGTCCAGGCAGGGGTGATGAGCAGTTCTTC; CDR3: CSASPGRGDEQFF
size: NA; V: TRBV7-2; D: NA; J: TRBJ1-5; DNA: TGTGCCAGCAGCCAAGAGTACAGTTCCAATCAGCCCCAGCATTTT; CDR3: CASSQEYSSNQPQHF
size: NA; V: TRBV7-2; D: TRBD1; J: TRBJ2-7; DNA: TGTGCCAGCAGCTACAGGGGGCGAGACGAGCAGTACTTC; CDR3: CASSYRGRDEQYF
size: once; V: TRBV28; D: TRBD1; J: TRBJ2-7; DNA: TGTGCCAGCGCCGGGGACAGGATAGCCTACGAGCAGTACTTC; CDR3: CASAGDRIAYEQYF
size: NA; V: TRBV28; D: NA; J: TRBJ1-1; DNA: TGTGCCAGCAGCCCTAGGGGTGAAGCTTTCTTT; CDR3: CASSPRGEAFF
size: NA; V: TRBV19; D: TRBD1; J: TRBJ1-3; DNA: TGTGCCAGTGACCAGGGGGTGTCTGGAAACACCATATATTTT; CDR3: CASDQGVSGNTIYF
size: NA; V: TRBV4-3; D: NA; J: TRBJ1-5; DNA: TGCGCCAGCAGCCAAGAACCCAGGGGCAATCAGCCCCAGCATTTT; CDR3: CASSQEPRGNQPQHF
size: NA; V: TRBV21-1; D: NA; J: TRBJ1-2; DNA: TGTGCCAGCAGGCTAGAGGGACAGGACTATGGCTACACCTTC; CDR3: CASRLEGQDYGYTF
size: NA; V: TRBV24-1; D: NA; J: TRBJ2-1; DNA: TGTGCCACCAGTGATCCTAGCGCAAGCTCCTACAATGAGCAGTTCTTC; CDR3: CATSDPSASSYNEQFF
size: NA; V: TRBV19; D: NA; J: TRBJ1-2; DNA: TGTGCCAGTAGTATTGGACAGATTAAAGGCTACACCTTC; CDR3: CASSIGQIKGYTF
size: NA; V: TRBV7-9; D: TRBD1; J: TRBJ2-5; DNA: TGTGCCAGCAGCCAAGGACAGGGGGCGATAGAGACCCAGTACTTC; CDR3: CASSQGQGAIETQYF
size: NA; V: TRBV6-5; D: TRBD1; J: TRBJ1-2; DNA: TGTGCCAGCAGTCAAAACAGGGGTTATGGCTACACCTTC; CDR3: CASSQNRGYGYTF
size: NA; V: TRBV21-1; D: NA; J: TRBJ2-7; DNA: TGTGCCAGCAGCAACGTGACAGGACCGATAAGCTCCTACGAGCAGTACTTC; CDR3: CASSNVTGPISSYEQYF
size: once; V: TRBV7-6; D: TRBD1; J: TRBJ2-2; DNA: TGTGCCAGCAGCTTATCGGACAGGGTCACCGGGGAGCTGTTTTTT; CDR3: CASSLSDRVTGELFF
size: NA; V: TRBV7-2; D: TRBD2; J: TRBJ2-7; DNA: TGTGCCAGCAGCCCGGGACTAGCGGGGGTCTCCTACGAGCAGTACTTC; CDR3: CASSPGLAGVSYEQYF
size: NA; V: TRBV28; D: NA; J: TRBJ1-4; DNA: TGTGCCAGCAGTTTTCTTGCAGGGTCGGGTGAAAAACTGTTTTTT; CDR3: CASSFLAGSGEKLFF
size: NA; V: TRBV3-1/TRBV3-2; D: NA; J: TRBJ1-5; DNA: TGTGCCAGCAGCCAAGATCTCGGTCAGCCCCAGCATTTT; CDR3: CASSQDLGQPQHF
size: NA; V: TRBV2; D: TRBD1; J: TRBJ1-4; DNA: TGTGCCAGCGACAGGGGGCGGGACAGTGAAAAACTGTTTTTT; CDR3: CASDRGRDSEKLFF
size: NA; V: TRBV6-1; D: NA; J: TRBJ2-5; DNA: TGTGCCAGCAGTGAACTACTAGTCCACGGGAAGACCCAGTACTTC; CDR3: CASSELLVHGKTQYF
size: NA; V: TRBV4-3; D: TRBD1; J: TRBJ1-4; DNA: TGCGCCAGCAGCATGCAACAGGGGGCTCAAGAAAAACTGTTTTTT; CDR3: CASSMQQGAQEKLFF
size: NA; V: TRBV28; D: TRBD1; J: TRBJ1-6; DNA: TGTGCCAGCAGTCCCCCCGACAGGGTTAATTCACCCCTCCACTTT; CDR3: CASSPPDRVNSPLHF
size: NA; V: TRBV5-1; D: TRBD1; J: TRBJ2-1; DNA: TGCGCCAGCAGCTTGGTGTCCAGGGGGACCTACAATGAGCAGTTCTTC; CDR3: CASSLVSRGTYNEQFF
size: NA; V: TRBV6-5; D: TRBD1; J: TRBJ1-2; DNA: TGTGCCAGCATACTTACAGGGGGCGGGATTGGTGGCTACACCTTC; CDR3: CASILTGGGIGGYTF
size: NA; V: TRBV7-2; D: TRBD2; J: TRBJ2-7; DNA: TGTGCCAGCAGCTTACTGGGACTAGCCTACGAGCAGTACTTC; CDR3: CASSLLGLAYEQYF
size: NA; V: TRBV6-7; D: TRBD1; J: TRBJ1-2; DNA: TGTGCCAGCAGCCCCGGGACAGGGGGCCCATATGGCTACACCTTC; CDR3: CASSPGTGGPYGYTF
size: NA; V: TRBV7-3; D: TRBD1; J: TRBJ1-2; DNA: TGTGCCAGCAGCTTAACCGGGACAGTAAATGGCTACACCTTC; CDR3: CASSLTGTVNGYTF